Reported below is one TCR beta chain. The antigen is unknown. The repertoire was sequenced with immunoSEQ multiplex PCR; TCRdb's copy has only in-frame clones and lacks some. Of about 35,000 clones in the sample, 93% were seen once. The V end lost 5 bases, the J end lost 3 bases, and 7 bases lay between the germline ends. Germline V gives CDR1 SGHAT, CDR2 FQDESV (reference sequence). The CDR3 covers 12 residues. This entry is derived from a study of graft-versus-host responses after intestinal transplantation. This TCR was recovered from a human donor who was the organ donor for an intestinal transplant. The sample was unstimulated CD8+ T cells sorted from spleen or lymph node cells, taken before transplant. This chain connects TRBV11-1 to TRBJ1-1; D unclear. CDR3 sequence: CASSPGYTEAFF. CDR3 nucleotide sequence: TGTGCCAGCAGCCCCGGATACACTGAAGCTTTCTTT.